This T cell receptor (beta chain) was obtained from a study of CD8 T cells in ankylosing spondylitis. Study results and limitations: From matched ankylosing spondylitis synovial fluid, disease-linked clones were reportedly recovered at significantly enriched levels. Relatively scarce in peripheral blood, disease-linked clones were CD8+. One TCR beta motif, made up of roughly 8 highly homologous variants, appeared characteristic of ankylosing spondylitis blood.

In its sample, this clonotype was seen many times. Its antigen is as yet unknown. Each TCR beta library was made by quantitative 5'-RACE that incorporated molecular barcodes. TCRdb recomputed calls from the 5' RACE reads with MiXCR, one row per CDR3 protein. Here the sample spans around 300,000 distinct CDR3 sequences, around 20% being singletons. This receptor was identified in a female donor with ankylosing spondylitis or in good health (not recorded which). The sequenced sample consisted of blood, either unsorted or a sorted T cell fraction (not recorded which).

Written as DNA, the CDR3 is TGCAGTGCTAGCACCACAGGGGCAGGGACCGGGGAGCTGTTTTTT. This sequence encodes CSASTTGAGTGELFF. The rearrangement uses TRBV20-1 and TRBJ2-2, with 7 bases matching TRBD1. J was trimmed by 5 bases and V by 3 bases; bases with no gene match: 9. The CDR3 covers 15 residues. Germline values: CDR1 DFQATT, CDR2 SNEGSKA (reference sequence).